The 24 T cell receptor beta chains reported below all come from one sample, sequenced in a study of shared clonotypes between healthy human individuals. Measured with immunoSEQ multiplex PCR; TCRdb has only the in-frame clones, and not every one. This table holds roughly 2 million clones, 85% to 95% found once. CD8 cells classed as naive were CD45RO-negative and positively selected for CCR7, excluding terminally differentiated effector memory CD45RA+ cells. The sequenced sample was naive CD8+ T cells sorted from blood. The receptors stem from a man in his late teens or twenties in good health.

CDR3 region: CASSFIQGPTLYF. The CDR3 DNA sequence: TGTGCCAGCAGTTTCATACAGGGTCCCACCCTATACTTC. V is TRBV27 and J is TRBJ2-7; a weak D match, TRBD1 (6 bases). There are 13 residues in the CDR3. Germline values: CDR1 MNHEY, CDR2 SMNVEV (reference sequence). Trimming cost V 3 bases and J 13 bases, with 19 bases left between them.

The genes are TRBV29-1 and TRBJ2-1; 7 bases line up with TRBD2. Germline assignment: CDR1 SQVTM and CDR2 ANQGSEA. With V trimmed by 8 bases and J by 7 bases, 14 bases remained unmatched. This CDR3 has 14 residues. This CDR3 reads CSILRDYLPNEQFF. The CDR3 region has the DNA TGCAGCATCCTCCGGGACTACCTTCCGAATGAGCAGTTCTTC.

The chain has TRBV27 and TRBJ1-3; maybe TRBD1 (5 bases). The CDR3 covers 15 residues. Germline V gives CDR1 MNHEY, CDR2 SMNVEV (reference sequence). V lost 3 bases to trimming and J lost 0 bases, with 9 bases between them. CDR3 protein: CASSFTGDSGNTIYF. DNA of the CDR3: TGTGCCAGCAGTTTTACGGGGGACTCTGGAAACACCATATATTTT.

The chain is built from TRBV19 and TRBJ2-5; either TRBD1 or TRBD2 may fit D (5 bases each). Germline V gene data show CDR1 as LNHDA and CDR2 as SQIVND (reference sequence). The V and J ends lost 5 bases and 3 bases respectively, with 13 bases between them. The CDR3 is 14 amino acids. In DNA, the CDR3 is TGTGCCAGTAGTGTCAACGGGGCCAAAGAGACCCAGTACTTC. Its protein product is CASSVNGAKETQYF. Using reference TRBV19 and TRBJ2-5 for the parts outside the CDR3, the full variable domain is DGGITQSPKYLFRKEGQNVTLSCEQNLNHDAMYWYRQDPGQGLRLIYYSQIVNDFQKGDIAEGYSVSREKKESFPLTVTSAQKNPTAFYLCASSVNGAKETQYFGPGTRLLVL.

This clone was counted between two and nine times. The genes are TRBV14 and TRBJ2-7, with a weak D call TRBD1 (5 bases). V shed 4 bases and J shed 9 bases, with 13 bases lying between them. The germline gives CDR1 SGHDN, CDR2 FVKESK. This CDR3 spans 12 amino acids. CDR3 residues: CASSPGIHAQYF. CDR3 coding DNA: TGTGCCAGCAGCCCAGGGATACACGCGCAGTACTTC. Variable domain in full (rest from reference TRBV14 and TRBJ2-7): EAGVTQFPSHSVIEKGQTVTLRCDPISGHDNLYWYRRVMGKEIKFLLHFVKESKQDESGMPNNRFLAERTGGTYSTLKVQPAELEDSGVYFCASSPGIHAQYFGPGTRLTVT.

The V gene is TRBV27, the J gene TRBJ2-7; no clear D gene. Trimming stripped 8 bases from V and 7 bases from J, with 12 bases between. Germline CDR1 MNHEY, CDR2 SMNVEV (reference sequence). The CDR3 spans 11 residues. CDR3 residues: CASGQFREQYF. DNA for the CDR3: TGTGCCAGCGGCCAGTTCAGGGAGCAGTACTTC.

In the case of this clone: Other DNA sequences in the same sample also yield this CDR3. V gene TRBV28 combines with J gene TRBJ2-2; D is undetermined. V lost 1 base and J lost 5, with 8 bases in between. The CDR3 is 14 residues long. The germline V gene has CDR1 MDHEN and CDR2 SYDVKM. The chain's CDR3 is CASSLLGDTGELFF. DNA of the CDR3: TGTGCCAGCAGTTTATTAGGTGATACCGGGGAGCTGTTTTTT.

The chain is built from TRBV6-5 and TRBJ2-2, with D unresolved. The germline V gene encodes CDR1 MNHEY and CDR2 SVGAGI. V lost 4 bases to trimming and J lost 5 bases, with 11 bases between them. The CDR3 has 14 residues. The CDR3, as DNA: TGTGCCAGCAGTTCCTTAGGGCATACCGGGGAGCTGTTTTTT. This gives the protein CASSSLGHTGELFF.

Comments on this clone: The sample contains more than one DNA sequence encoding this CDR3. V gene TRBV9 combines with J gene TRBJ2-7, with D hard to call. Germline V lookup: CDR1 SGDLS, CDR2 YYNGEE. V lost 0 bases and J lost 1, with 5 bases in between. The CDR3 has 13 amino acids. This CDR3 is CASSVGISYEQYF. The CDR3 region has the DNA TGTGCCAGCAGCGTAGGAATTTCCTACGAGCAGTACTTC.

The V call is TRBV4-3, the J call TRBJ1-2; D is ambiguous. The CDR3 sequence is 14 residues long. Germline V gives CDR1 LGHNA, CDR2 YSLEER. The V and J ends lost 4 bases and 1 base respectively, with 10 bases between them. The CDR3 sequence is CASSPTEGNYGYTF. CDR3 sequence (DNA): TGCGCCAGCAGCCCTACGGAGGGTAACTATGGCTACACCTTC.

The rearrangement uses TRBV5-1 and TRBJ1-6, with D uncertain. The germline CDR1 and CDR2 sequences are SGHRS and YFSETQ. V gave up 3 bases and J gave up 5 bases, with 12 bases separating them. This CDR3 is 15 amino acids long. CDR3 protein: CASSSKVVDNSPLHF. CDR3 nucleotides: TGCGCCAGCAGCTCGAAGGTTGTCGATAATTCACCCCTCCACTTT.

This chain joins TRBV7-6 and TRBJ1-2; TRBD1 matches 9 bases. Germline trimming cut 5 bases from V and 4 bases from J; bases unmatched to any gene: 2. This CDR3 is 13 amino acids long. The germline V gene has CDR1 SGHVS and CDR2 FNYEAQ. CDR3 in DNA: TGTGCCAGCAGCCCGACAGGGGGCTATGGCTACACCTTC. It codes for CASSPTGGYGYTF.

The CDR3 protein is CASSPRTGGGYGYTF. DNA for the CDR3: TGTGCCAGCAGTCCCCGGACAGGGGGGGGCTATGGCTACACCTTC. J is TRBJ1-2 and V is TRBV28; TRBD1 matches 10 bases. The junction had 7 bases not matched to a gene; V was cut back by 5 bases and J by 4 bases. The length of the CDR3 is 15 residues. Germline V gives CDR1 MDHEN, CDR2 SYDVKM.

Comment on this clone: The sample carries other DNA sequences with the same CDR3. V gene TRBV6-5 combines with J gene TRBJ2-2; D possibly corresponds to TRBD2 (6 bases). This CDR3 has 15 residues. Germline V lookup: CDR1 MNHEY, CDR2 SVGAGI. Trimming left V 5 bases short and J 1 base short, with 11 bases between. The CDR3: CASSTGTVNTGELFF. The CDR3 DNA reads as TGTGCCAGCAGTACCGGGACTGTGAACACCGGGGAGCTGTTTTTT.

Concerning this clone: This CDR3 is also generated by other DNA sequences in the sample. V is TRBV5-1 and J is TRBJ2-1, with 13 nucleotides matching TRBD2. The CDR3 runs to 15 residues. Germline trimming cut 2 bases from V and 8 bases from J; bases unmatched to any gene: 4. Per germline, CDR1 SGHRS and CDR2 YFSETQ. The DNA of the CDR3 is TGCGCCAGCAGCTTTGGACTAGCGGGAGTCTATGAGCAGTTCTTC. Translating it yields CASSFGLAGVYEQFF.

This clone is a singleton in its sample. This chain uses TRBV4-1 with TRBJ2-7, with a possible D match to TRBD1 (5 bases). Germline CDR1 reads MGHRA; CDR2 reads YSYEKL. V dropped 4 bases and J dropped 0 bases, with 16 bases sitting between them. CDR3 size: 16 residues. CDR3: CASSPRIVDSSYEQYF. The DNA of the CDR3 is TGCGCCAGCAGCCCAAGAATAGTAGACAGCTCCTACGAGCAGTACTTC.

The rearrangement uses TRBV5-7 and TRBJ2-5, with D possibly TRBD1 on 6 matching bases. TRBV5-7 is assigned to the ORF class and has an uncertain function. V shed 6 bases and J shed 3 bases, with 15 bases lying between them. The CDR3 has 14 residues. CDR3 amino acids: CASIHARGKETQYF. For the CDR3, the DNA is TGTGCCAGCATCCACGCAAGGGGGAAAGAGACCCAGTACTTC.

The CDR3 region has the DNA TGTGCCAGCAGTTTTGCCGATCGGTGGCAAGAGACCCAGTACTTC. Amino acids: CASSFADRWQETQYF. The chain couples TRBV27 to TRBJ2-5; D is uncertain. Per the germline V gene, CDR1 is MNHEY and CDR2 is SMNVEV (reference sequence). Trimming took off 3 bases at V and 2 bases at J, with 13 bases between the two ends. The CDR3 extends over 15 amino acids.

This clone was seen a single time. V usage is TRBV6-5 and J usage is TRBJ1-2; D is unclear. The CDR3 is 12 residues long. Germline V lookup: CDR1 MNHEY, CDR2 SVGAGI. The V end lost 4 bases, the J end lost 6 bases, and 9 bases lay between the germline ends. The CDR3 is CASSSDRNGYTF. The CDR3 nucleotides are TGTGCCAGCAGTTCGGATAGAAATGGCTACACCTTC.

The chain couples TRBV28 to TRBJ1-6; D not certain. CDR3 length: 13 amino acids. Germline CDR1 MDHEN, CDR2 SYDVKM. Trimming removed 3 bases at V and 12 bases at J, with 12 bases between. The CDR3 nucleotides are TGTGCCAGCAGTTTGGGTTCGAGGCAACCCCTCCACTTT. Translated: CASSLGSRQPLHF. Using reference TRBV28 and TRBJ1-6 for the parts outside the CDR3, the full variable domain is DVKVTQSSRYLVKRTGEKVFLECVQDMDHENMFWYRQDPGLGLRLIYFSYDVKMKEKGDIPEGYSVSREKKERFSLILESASTNQTSMYLCASSLGSRQPLHFGNGTRLTVT.

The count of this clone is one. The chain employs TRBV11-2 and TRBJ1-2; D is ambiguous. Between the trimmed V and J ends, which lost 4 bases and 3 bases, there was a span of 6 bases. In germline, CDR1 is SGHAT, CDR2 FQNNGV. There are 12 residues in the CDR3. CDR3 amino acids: CASSSDDYGYTF. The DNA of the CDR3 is TGTGCCAGCAGCTCCGATGACTATGGCTACACCTTC. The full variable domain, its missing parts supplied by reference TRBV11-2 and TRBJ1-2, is EAGVAQSPRYKIIEKRQSVAFWCNPISGHATLYWYQQILGQGPKLLIQFQNNGVVDDSQLPKDRFSAERLKGVDSTLKIQPAKLEDSAVYLCASSSDDYGYTFGSGTRLTVV.

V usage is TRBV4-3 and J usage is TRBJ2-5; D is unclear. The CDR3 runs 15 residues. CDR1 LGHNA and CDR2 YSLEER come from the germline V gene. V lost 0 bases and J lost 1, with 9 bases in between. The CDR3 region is CASSQDRTSQETQYF. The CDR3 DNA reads TGCGCCAGCAGCCAAGATCGGACGAGCCAAGAGACCCAGTACTTC.

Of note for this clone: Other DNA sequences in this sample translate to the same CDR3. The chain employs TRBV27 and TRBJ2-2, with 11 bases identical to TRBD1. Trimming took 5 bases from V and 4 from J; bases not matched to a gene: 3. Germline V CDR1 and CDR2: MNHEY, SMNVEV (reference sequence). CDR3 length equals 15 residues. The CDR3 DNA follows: TGTGCCAGCAGTCTAGGACAGGGGGCCACCGGGGAGCTGTTTTTT. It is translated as CASSLGQGATGELFF.

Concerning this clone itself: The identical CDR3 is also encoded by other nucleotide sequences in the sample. The CDR3 protein is CASSLGGGGYTF. In DNA form, the CDR3 reads TGTGCCAGCAGCTTGGGAGGGGGTGGCTACACCTTC. This sequence joins TRBV5-4 and TRBJ1-2, with a tentative D call TRBD1 (6 bases). CDR1 and CDR2 (germline): SGHNT, YYREEE (reference sequence). The CDR3 consists of 12 residues. The V gene lost 0 bases and the J gene lost 7 bases, with 7 bases spanning the gap.